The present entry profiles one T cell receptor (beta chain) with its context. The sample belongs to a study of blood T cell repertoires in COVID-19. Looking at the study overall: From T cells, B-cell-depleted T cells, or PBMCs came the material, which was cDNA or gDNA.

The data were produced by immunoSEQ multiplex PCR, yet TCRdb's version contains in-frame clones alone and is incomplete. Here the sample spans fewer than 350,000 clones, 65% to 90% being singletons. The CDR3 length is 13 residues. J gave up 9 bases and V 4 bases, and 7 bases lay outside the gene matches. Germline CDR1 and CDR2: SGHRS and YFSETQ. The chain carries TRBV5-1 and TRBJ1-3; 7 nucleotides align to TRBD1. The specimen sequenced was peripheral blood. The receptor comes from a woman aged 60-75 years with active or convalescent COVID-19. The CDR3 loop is CASSPRQGGTIYF. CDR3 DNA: TGCGCCAGCAGCCCCAGACAGGGAGGCACCATATATTTT.